These T cell receptor beta chains were read from a single sample in a study of cytotoxic CD8 clonotypes in ibrutinib-treated CLL. The method was immunoSEQ multiplex PCR; TCRdb's version includes in-frame clones alone and lacks a portion of them. The profile shows 120,000 to 150,000 clones, around three quarters of them singletons. The sequenced sample was PBMCs, obtained after 12 months of ibrutinib treatment. The receptors here all came from a human donor with chronic lymphocytic leukemia. CDR3s include the opening cysteine and the closing phenylalanine or tryptophan. The order of the fields is D gene, clone size, J gene, V gene, CDR3 protein, CDR3 DNA. A D gene is named only where the DNA matches it firmly. Part of the rows lack a size; the others show once, few, many or a class for expanded clones.

d_gene: -
abundance: -
j_gene: TRBJ1-2
v_gene: TRBV6-5
CDR3aa: CASSLLGEGYTF
CDR3nt: TGTGCCAGCAGCTTACTGGGGGAGGGCTACACCTTC

d_gene: -
abundance: once
j_gene: TRBJ2-2
v_gene: TRBV27
CDR3aa: CASTPSGGDTGELFF
CDR3nt: TGTGCCAGCACCCCGAGTGGAGGGGACACCGGGGAGCTGTTTTTT

d_gene: -
abundance: few
j_gene: TRBJ1-5
v_gene: TRBV28
CDR3aa: CASRRPGDFRPQHF
CDR3nt: TGTGCCAGCAGACGCCCCGGGGACTTTCGGCCCCAGCATTTT

d_gene: -
abundance: -
j_gene: TRBJ1-1
v_gene: TRBV28
CDR3aa: CASSLFYIVGSNTEAFF
CDR3nt: TGTGCCAGCAGTTTATTTTATATAGTGGGGTCGAACACTGAAGCTTTCTTT

d_gene: -
abundance: -
j_gene: TRBJ2-4
v_gene: TRBV21-1
CDR3aa: CASSKDPSQGRENIQYF
CDR3nt: TGTGCCAGCAGCAAAGATCCATCCCAGGGACGGGAAAACATTCAGTACTTC

d_gene: TRBD1
abundance: -
j_gene: TRBJ2-1
v_gene: TRBV10-3
CDR3aa: CAIQGAYNEQFF
CDR3nt: TGTGCCATCCAGGGGGCCTACAATGAGCAGTTCTTC

d_gene: TRBD1
abundance: -
j_gene: TRBJ1-4
v_gene: TRBV2
CDR3aa: CATNQGAGEKLFF
CDR3nt: TGTGCCACCAATCAGGGGGCCGGTGAAAAACTGTTTTTT

d_gene: TRBD1
abundance: -
j_gene: TRBJ2-7
v_gene: TRBV7-9
CDR3aa: CASSPRDRDHAYEQYF
CDR3nt: TGTGCCAGCAGCCCCCGCGACAGGGATCACGCCTACGAGCAGTACTTC

d_gene: TRBD1
abundance: -
j_gene: TRBJ2-7
v_gene: TRBV19
CDR3aa: CASRGDRGALEQYF
CDR3nt: TGTGCCAGTAGGGGAGACAGGGGGGCCCTCGAGCAGTACTTC

d_gene: -
abundance: once
j_gene: TRBJ1-4
v_gene: TRBV29-1
CDR3aa: CSVAGALNEKLFF
CDR3nt: TGCAGCGTGGCCGGGGCGCTTAATGAAAAACTGTTTTTT

d_gene: TRBD2
abundance: -
j_gene: TRBJ2-2
v_gene: TRBV29-1
CDR3aa: CSARTSGGLTGELFF
CDR3nt: TGCAGCGCCAGGACTAGCGGGGGGCTCACCGGGGAGCTGTTTTTT

d_gene: TRBD1
abundance: -
j_gene: TRBJ2-6
v_gene: TRBV19
CDR3aa: CASSTAGQVRPFSGANVLTF
CDR3nt: TGTGCCAGTAGTACGGCAGGACAGGTTCGACCTTTCTCTGGGGCCAACGTCCTGACTTTC

d_gene: -
abundance: once
j_gene: TRBJ2-7
v_gene: TRBV5-1
CDR3aa: CASSLGGSAYEQYF
CDR3nt: TGCGCCAGCAGCTTGGGGGGGAGCGCCTACGAGCAGTACTTC

d_gene: TRBD1
abundance: -
j_gene: TRBJ1-1
v_gene: TRBV18
CDR3aa: CASSSEGANTEAFF
CDR3nt: TGTGCCAGCTCCTCAGAGGGGGCGAACACTGAAGCTTTCTTT

d_gene: -
abundance: -
j_gene: TRBJ2-7
v_gene: TRBV27
CDR3aa: CASGGLAQYEQYF
CDR3nt: TGTGCCAGCGGGGGGCTAGCCCAGTACGAGCAGTACTTC

d_gene: -
abundance: -
j_gene: TRBJ1-5
v_gene: TRBV19
CDR3aa: CASSNRVRDQPQHF
CDR3nt: TGTGCCAGTAGCAACCGGGTCAGAGATCAGCCCCAGCATTTT

d_gene: -
abundance: -
j_gene: TRBJ1-2
v_gene: TRBV11-1
CDR3aa: CASSQSPTGSGYTF
CDR3nt: TGTGCCAGCAGCCAGTCGCCCACCGGTTCTGGCTACACCTTC

d_gene: TRBD1
abundance: -
j_gene: TRBJ2-7
v_gene: TRBV29-1
CDR3aa: CSARTGLSYEQYF
CDR3nt: TGCAGCGCCAGGACAGGGTTGTCCTACGAGCAGTACTTC

d_gene: TRBD1
abundance: -
j_gene: TRBJ1-6
v_gene: TRBV10-3
CDR3aa: CASSRGQGDNSPLHF
CDR3nt: TGTGCCAGCAGTAGAGGACAGGGGGATAATTCACCCCTCCACTTT

d_gene: -
abundance: once
j_gene: TRBJ2-1
v_gene: TRBV4-2
CDR3aa: CASSQVTSNEQFF
CDR3nt: TGTGCCAGCAGCCAAGTAACTAGCAATGAGCAGTTCTTC

d_gene: -
abundance: -
j_gene: TRBJ2-2
v_gene: TRBV5-1
CDR3aa: CASSFEGPGELFF
CDR3nt: TGCGCCAGCAGCTTTGAAGGTCCCGGGGAGCTGTTTTTT

d_gene: -
abundance: -
j_gene: TRBJ2-7
v_gene: TRBV27
CDR3aa: CASSAGQTYEQYF
CDR3nt: TGTGCCAGCAGCGCGGGACAAACCTACGAGCAGTACTTC

d_gene: TRBD1
abundance: -
j_gene: TRBJ2-5
v_gene: TRBV30
CDR3aa: CAWSRDSQETQYF
CDR3nt: TGTGCCTGGAGCCGGGACAGCCAAGAGACCCAGTACTTC

d_gene: -
abundance: -
j_gene: TRBJ2-7
v_gene: TRBV11-2
CDR3aa: CASSLGDGSYYEQYF
CDR3nt: TGTGCCAGCAGCTTAGGGGACGGTAGCTACTACGAGCAGTACTTC

d_gene: TRBD2
abundance: -
j_gene: TRBJ2-3
v_gene: TRBV7-3
CDR3aa: CASSLFASGSGTDTQYF
CDR3nt: TGTGCCAGCAGCTTATTTGCTAGCGGGAGTGGAACAGATACGCAGTATTTT

d_gene: -
abundance: -
j_gene: TRBJ2-7
v_gene: TRBV7-2
CDR3aa: CASSLMFYDYEQYF
CDR3nt: TGTGCCAGCAGCTTAATGTTCTACGACTACGAGCAGTACTTC

d_gene: -
abundance: -
j_gene: TRBJ2-7
v_gene: TRBV25-1
CDR3aa: CASRKTGPYYEQYF
CDR3nt: TGTGCCAGCAGAAAAACCGGGCCGTACTACGAGCAGTACTTC

d_gene: -
abundance: -
j_gene: TRBJ1-5
v_gene: TRBV28
CDR3aa: CASSDPQGNQPQHF
CDR3nt: TGTGCCAGCAGTGACCCGCAGGGAAATCAGCCCCAGCATTTT

d_gene: -
abundance: -
j_gene: TRBJ2-5
v_gene: TRBV2
CDR3aa: CASRAGTAGETQYF
CDR3nt: TGTGCCAGCAGGGCAGGGACGGCGGGTGAGACCCAGTACTTC

d_gene: -
abundance: -
j_gene: TRBJ2-7
v_gene: TRBV6-5
CDR3aa: CASSPDRSPYEQYF
CDR3nt: TGTGCCAGCAGCCCAGACAGGTCCCCCTACGAGCAGTACTTC

d_gene: -
abundance: -
j_gene: TRBJ1-3
v_gene: TRBV4-2
CDR3aa: CASSLGTAGNTIYF
CDR3nt: TGTGCCAGCAGCCTAGGGACGGCCGGAAACACCATATATTTT

d_gene: -
abundance: once
j_gene: TRBJ2-5
v_gene: TRBV18
CDR3aa: CASSDSSDETQYF
CDR3nt: TGTGCCAGCTCAGACTCTAGCGATGAGACCCAGTACTTC

d_gene: TRBD1
abundance: few
j_gene: TRBJ1-4
v_gene: TRBV7-9
CDR3aa: CASSDPRDSFATNEKLFF
CDR3nt: TGTGCCAGCAGTGACCCCCGGGACAGTTTTGCAACTAATGAAAAACTGTTTTTT

d_gene: -
abundance: -
j_gene: TRBJ1-3
v_gene: TRBV19
CDR3aa: CASSIQHNLRSGNTIYF
CDR3nt: TGTGCCAGTAGTATCCAGCACAATCTAAGGTCTGGAAACACCATATATTTT

d_gene: TRBD1
abundance: -
j_gene: TRBJ2-1
v_gene: TRBV6-5
CDR3aa: CASSYVQGQVRLFF
CDR3nt: TGTGCCAGCAGCTACGTCCAGGGACAGGTCCGGTTGTTCTTC

d_gene: -
abundance: once
j_gene: TRBJ2-4
v_gene: TRBV19
CDR3aa: CASSTPKLENIQYF
CDR3nt: TGTGCCAGTAGTACGCCGAAGCTAGAAAACATTCAGTACTTC

d_gene: -
abundance: -
j_gene: TRBJ2-4
v_gene: TRBV18
CDR3aa: CASSPGSGIQYF
CDR3nt: TGTGCCAGCTCACCTGGGTCCGGTATTCAGTACTTC

d_gene: TRBD1
abundance: -
j_gene: TRBJ1-5
v_gene: TRBV14
CDR3aa: CASSQPPGQGTSNQPQHF
CDR3nt: TGTGCCAGCAGCCAGCCACCGGGACAGGGTACGAGCAATCAGCCCCAGCATTTT

d_gene: TRBD1
abundance: few
j_gene: TRBJ2-7
v_gene: TRBV30
CDR3aa: CAYTGQGFGEQYF
CDR3nt: TGTGCCTACACGGGACAGGGGTTCGGGGAGCAGTACTTC

d_gene: -
abundance: -
j_gene: TRBJ2-3
v_gene: TRBV6-5
CDR3aa: CASSYVITDTQYF
CDR3nt: TGTGCCAGCAGTTACGTAATCACAGATACGCAGTATTTT

d_gene: -
abundance: -
j_gene: TRBJ1-2
v_gene: TRBV9
CDR3aa: CASSVAPGNGYTF
CDR3nt: TGTGCCAGCAGCGTAGCCCCAGGGAACGGCTACACCTTC